Below, 18 T cell receptor beta chains from the same sample are listed, as sequenced in a study of blood T cell repertoires in COVID-19. The assay was immunoSEQ multiplex PCR, and TCRdb's table has in-frame clones only and misses some. The table lists about 200,000 clones, roughly four fifths of them singletons. The sequencing sample was made of peripheral blood. All receptors come from a woman aged 35 to 49 with active or convalescent COVID-19.

The chain carries TRBV18 and TRBJ1-4; 7 bases fit TRBD1. The length of the CDR3 is 14 residues. The germline V gene encodes CDR1 KGHSH and CDR2 LQKENI. Losses at the gene ends were 1 base for V and 6 bases for J; bases not matched to a gene: 2. The chain's CDR3 is CASSPQGADEKLFF. The CDR3 coding sequence is TGTGCCAGCTCACCACAGGGGGCAGATGAAAAACTGTTTTTT.

This rearrangement joins TRBV7-9 to TRBJ1-2; the D is unclear. CDR1 and CDR2 (germline): SEHNR, FQNEAQ (reference sequence). V was cut by 5 bases and J by 7 bases, with 11 bases left in between. The CDR3 consists of 12 residues. CDR3 region: CASSKDKSGYTF. In nucleotides, the CDR3 is TGTGCCAGCAGCAAAGACAAATCTGGCTACACCTTC.

V gene TRBV12-3 or TRBV12-4 combines with J gene TRBJ1-6; D remains ambiguous. This CDR3 has 11 residues. V was clipped by 5 bases and J by 9 bases, with 5 bases between them. The CDR3 loop reads CASSPGSPLHF. CDR3 DNA sequence: TGTGCCAGCAGTCCCGGTTCACCCCTCCACTTT.

This chain uses TRBV7-8 with TRBJ2-1, with TRBD2 identical over 10 bases. Germline V gene sequence: CDR1 SGHVS, CDR2 FQNEAQ. The CDR3 has 16 amino acids. J was trimmed by 5 bases and V by 1 base; bases with no gene match: 5. The CDR3 sequence: CASSLERSGRDNEQFF. The CDR3 DNA is TGTGCCAGCAGCTTAGAAAGAAGCGGGAGGGACAATGAGCAGTTCTTC.

This clone was seen a handful of times. The chain joins TRBV4-1 to TRBJ1-5, with a weak D call TRBD1 (5 bases). The V gene lost 1 base and the J gene lost 4 bases, with 11 bases spanning the gap. Germline CDR1 is MGHRA and CDR2 is YSYEKL. There are 15 residues in the CDR3. The CDR3 spells CASSQVSGKNQPQHF. The DNA for the CDR3 is TGCGCCAGCAGCCAAGTTTCAGGGAAGAATCAGCCCCAGCATTTT.

This sequence joins TRBV23-1 and TRBJ1-2; 7 nucleotides agree with TRBD1. TRBV23-1 is given ORF status, its function remaining uncertain. The CDR3 consists of 14 residues. The V gene end was trimmed by 3 bases and the J gene end by 2 bases; junction bases not matched to a gene: 3. The CDR3 DNA reads TGCGCCAGCAGTCAGGGACAGCAAAACTATGGCTACACCTTC. Translation gives CASSQGQQNYGYTF.

A remark on this clone: A much larger clone lies a single base off, so this may be a read error. This specimen includes other DNA sequences encoding the same CDR3. The V and J genes are TRBV7-3 and TRBJ2-2, with TRBD2 matching over 11 bases. Germline CDR1 reads SGHTA; CDR2 reads FQGTGA. The CDR3 contains 16 residues. The CDR3 is CASSLGLAANTGELFF. The CDR3 DNA reads as TGTGCCAGTAGCTTGGGACTAGCGGCGAACACCGGGGAGCTGTTTTTT.

CDR3 protein: CATVPRALNTEAFF. CDR3 DNA sequence: TGTGCCACCGTCCCCAGGGCACTGAACACTGAAGCTTTCTTT. The gene calls are TRBV2 and TRBJ1-1, with a tentative D call TRBD1 (5 bases). This CDR3 is built from 14 residues. V was pared by 10 bases and J by 0 bases, with 15 bases between. The V gene's germline CDR1 is SNHLY and CDR2 FYNNEI.

The chain combines TRBV29-1 with TRBJ1-4, with D perhaps matching TRBD1 (6 bases). CDR1 SQVTM and CDR2 ANQGSEA come from the germline V gene. This CDR3 has 12 amino acids. With 6 bases removed from V and 4 bases from J, the gap between germline ends came to 9 bases. Here the CDR3 DNA reads TGCAGCGTCGACAGGAGTAATGAAAAACTGTTTTTT. Translating it yields CSVDRSNEKLFF.

A single count supports this clone. The chain uses TRBV2 and TRBJ1-2; D perhaps matches TRBD1 (5 bases). V gave up 3 bases and J gave up 7 bases, with 15 bases separating them. This CDR3 region has 14 residues. Germline loops: CDR1 SNHLY, CDR2 FYNNEI. CDR3 residues: CASSEHREGLGYTF. The CDR3, as DNA: TGTGCCAGCAGTGAGCATAGGGAGGGGCTTGGCTACACCTTC.

CDR3 DNA: TGTGCCAGCAGCCAAGATCCAGGACAGTCCAACGAGCAGTACTTC. It is translated as CASSQDPGQSNEQYF. The genes are TRBV4-2 and TRBJ2-7; D is possibly TRBD1 (6 bases). Deletions cut 0 bases from V and 5 bases from J, with 14 bases between. CDR3 size: 15 residues. CDR1 is LGHNA and CDR2 is YNFKEQ in the germline V gene.

V is TRBV12-5 and J is TRBJ1-5, with D possibly TRBD1 on 5 matching bases. Deletions cut 1 base from V and 6 bases from J, with 7 bases between. CDR1 and CDR2 (germline): LGHNT, FRNRAP. The CDR3 consists of 13 residues. CDR3 nucleotide sequence: TGTGCTAGTGGTTTGGCAGGGCCTCAGCCCCAGCATTTT. This codes for CASGLAGPQPQHF.

V and J are TRBV30 and TRBJ1-3; D not resolved. V was pared by 3 bases and J by 2 bases, with 8 bases between. Per germline, CDR1 GTSNPN and CDR2 SVGIG (reference sequence). The CDR3 contains 13 residues. CDR3 sequence reads: CAWSSVAGNTIYF. The CDR3 region has the DNA TGTGCCTGGAGCTCGGTCGCTGGAAACACCATATATTTT.

This clone was seen a few times. Distinct nucleotide sequences in the sample also encode this CDR3. The chain couples TRBV6-5 to TRBJ2-2; D unclear. V was clipped by 6 bases and J by 4 bases, with 3 bases between them. CDR3 size: 11 residues. Per germline, CDR1 MNHEY and CDR2 SVGAGI. CDR3 sequence (DNA): TGTGCCAGCAGGCGCACCGGGGAGCTGTTTTTT. Translated, it gives CASRRTGELFF.

This chain connects TRBV18 to TRBJ2-3; TRBD1 aligns across 7 bases. The length of the CDR3 is 20 residues. Germline values: CDR1 KGHSH, CDR2 LQKENI. Germline trimming cut 6 bases from V and 3 bases from J; bases unmatched to any gene: 24. CDR3: CASSLIGQVSTVKRTDTQYF. The CDR3 DNA follows: TGTGCCAGCTCTCTCATAGGACAGGTCTCGACTGTGAAGAGGACAGATACGCAGTATTTT.

This clone was counted a single time. The genes are TRBV4-3 and TRBJ2-1, with 7 bases matching TRBD1. The germline CDR1 and CDR2 sequences are LGHNA and YSLEER. This CDR3 region has 16 residues. Germline trimming cut 4 bases from V and 0 bases from J; bases unmatched to any gene: 6. CDR3 loop: CASSLSRDSSYNEQFF. The CDR3 DNA reads TGCGCCAGCAGCCTAAGCCGGGACAGCTCCTACAATGAGCAGTTCTTC.

The rearrangement links TRBV5-1 to TRBJ1-3; 7 bases agree with TRBD1. Losses at the gene ends were 1 base for V and 0 bases for J; bases not matched to a gene: 1. There are 15 residues in the CDR3. The germline CDR1 and CDR2 sequences are SGHRS and YFSETQ. The CDR3 loop reads CASSLWTGSGNTIYF. The DNA of the CDR3 is TGCGCCAGCAGCTTGTGGACAGGCTCTGGAAACACCATATATTTT. The full variable domain, with the rest looked up from reference TRBV5-1 and TRBJ1-3, is KAGVTQTPRYLIKTRGQQVTLSCSPISGHRSVSWYQQTPGQGLQFLFEYFSETQRNKGNFPGRFSGRQFSNSRSEMNVSTLELGDSALYLCASSLWTGSGNTIYFGEGSWLTVV.

CDR3 residues: CASSDLWLRDGYTF. CDR3 in DNA: TGTGCCAGCAGTGACCTCTGGTTGCGGGACGGCTACACCTTC. The chain carries TRBV6-1 and TRBJ1-2, with a weak D call TRBD1 (5 bases). CDR1 is MNHNS, CDR2 SASEGT, per germline. CDR3 size: 14 residues. The V and J ends lost 3 bases and 8 bases respectively, with 16 bases between them.